These T cell receptor beta chains were read from a single sample in a study of vaccination and CD4 T cells after COVID-19. MiXCR was run by TCRdb on the PCR reads, yielding one entry per CDR3 protein. The table includes 20,000 to 25,000 distinct CDR3 sequences, over 35% detected once. These TCRs are of unknown antigen specificity. The starting material was CD4+ T cells from blood, cultured in vitro, obtained before SARS-CoV-2 vaccination. Receptors originate from a human donor who received a COVID-19 vaccine. The CDR3 runs from the conserved cysteine through the conserved F or W. A D gene is named only where the DNA matches it firmly. Part of the rows lack a size; the others show once, few, many or a class for expanded clones.

DNA: TGTGCCAGCAAGGCAGGGTCGAACACCGGGGAGCTGTTTTTT
CDR3: CASKAGSNTGELFF
size: few
length: 14
J: TRBJ2-2
V: TRBV2
D: -

DNA: TGCGCCAGCAGCTTGGGGCAGTCCTATGGCTACACCTTC
CDR3: CASSLGQSYGYTF
size: -
length: 13
J: TRBJ1-2
V: TRBV5-1
D: -

DNA: TGTGCCACCAGTGATCCGAGGGCGGGCCTGGAGGGAGAGACCCAGTACTTC
CDR3: CATSDPRAGLEGETQYF
size: once
length: 17
J: TRBJ2-5
V: TRBV24-1
D: -

DNA: TGTGCCAGCAGCTTAGTCTTTGGGGACGAGCAGTACTTC
CDR3: CASSLVFGDEQYF
size: -
length: 13
J: TRBJ2-7
V: TRBV7-2
D: -

DNA: TGTGCCAGCAGTTCACCCCCCCGAGGCAGACACACTGAAGCTTTCTTT
CDR3: CASSSPPRGRHTEAFF
size: few
length: 16
J: TRBJ1-1
V: TRBV12-3/TRBV12-4
D: -

DNA: TGTGCCAGCAGCTTCTTCGGACGGATGAACACTGAAGCTTTCTTT
CDR3: CASSFFGRMNTEAFF
size: few
length: 15
J: TRBJ1-1
V: TRBV11-3
D: -

DNA: TGTGCCAGCAGTTACTCGATGTCAGACAGTTTCTACGAGCAGTACTTC
CDR3: CASSYSMSDSFYEQYF
size: -
length: 16
J: TRBJ2-7
V: TRBV6-5
D: -

DNA: TGTGCCAGCAGTTCCCACTCTGGGGACAGGCTCACTGAAGCTTTCTTT
CDR3: CASSSHSGDRLTEAFF
size: few
length: 16
J: TRBJ1-1
V: TRBV27
D: TRBD1

DNA: TGCAGTGCTAGAGATGGAGCGGGGGGTGGAAACATTCAGTACTTC
CDR3: CSARDGAGGGNIQYF
size: few
length: 15
J: TRBJ2-4
V: TRBV20-1
D: TRBD2

DNA: TGTGCCAGCAGTTTCGAGCGGGGGGGCCTAACTGGGGCCAACGTCCTGACTTTC
CDR3: CASSFERGGLTGANVLTF
size: -
length: 18
J: TRBJ2-6
V: TRBV12-3/TRBV12-4
D: TRBD2

DNA: TGCGCCAGCAGGCGGACAGGGGATTACAATGGCTACACCTTC
CDR3: CASRRTGDYNGYTF
size: -
length: 14
J: TRBJ1-2
V: TRBV5-1
D: TRBD1

DNA: TGTGCCAGCAGTGAAGGGTCCGCAGGGGAGTTCATCGGGGATCAGCCCCAGCATTTT
CDR3: CASSEGSAGEFIGDQPQHF
size: -
length: 19
J: TRBJ1-5
V: TRBV25-1
D: -

DNA: TGCAGTGCTAGAGACCCCGCGCAGGGTAACTATGGCTGCACCTTC
CDR3: CSARDPAQGNYGCTF
size: -
length: 15
J: TRBJ1-2
V: TRBV20-1
D: -

DNA: TGTGCCAGCAGTGCCGGACAGGGGGGAATTAAAAAACTGTTTTTT
CDR3: CASSAGQGGIKKLFF
size: -
length: 15
J: TRBJ1-4
V: TRBV2
D: TRBD1

DNA: TGTGCCAGCAGCTTAACCACAGGGGGATTGAATCAGCCCCAGCATTTT
CDR3: CASSLTTGGLNQPQHF
size: -
length: 16
J: TRBJ1-5
V: TRBV7-8
D: TRBD1

DNA: TGTGCCAGCAGCCAGGAAACCGGTCGGGAGACCCAGTACTTC
CDR3: CASSQETGRETQYF
size: -
length: 14
J: TRBJ2-5
V: TRBV3-1
D: -

DNA: TGTGCCAGCAGTTTAGCTGTAGATACGCAGTATTTT
CDR3: CASSLAVDTQYF
size: few
length: 12
J: TRBJ2-3
V: TRBV12-3/TRBV12-4
D: -

DNA: TGTGCCAGCAGTGAAGTCCTGACAGGGGATGGTGACTATGGCTACACCTTC
CDR3: CASSEVLTGDGDYGYTF
size: few
length: 17
J: TRBJ1-2
V: TRBV6-1
D: TRBD1

DNA: TGTGCCAGCACCCTGTTCGCAGATACGCAGTATTTT
CDR3: CASTLFADTQYF
size: -
length: 12
J: TRBJ2-3
V: TRBV6-1
D: -

DNA: TGCAGTGCTAGATCACTAGCGGGGGTCACAGATACGCAGTATTTT
CDR3: CSARSLAGVTDTQYF
size: -
length: 15
J: TRBJ2-3
V: TRBV20-1
D: TRBD2

DNA: TGTGCCAGCATCGAAGGTCCCATCCGGGGGGGCTTAGAGACCCAGTACTTC
CDR3: CASIEGPIRGGLETQYF
size: -
length: 17
J: TRBJ2-5
V: TRBV12-3/TRBV12-4
D: TRBD2

DNA: TGCAGTGCTAGAGGGCCCGTACGTGTTGGACTAGCGGGGGTCCTTAGCTCCTACGAGCAGTACTTC
CDR3: CSARGPVRVGLAGVLSSYEQYF
size: -
length: 22
J: TRBJ2-7
V: TRBV20-1
D: TRBD2

DNA: TGCAGTGCTAGCCCAAGCAGCAGCTACAATGAGCAGTTCTTC
CDR3: CSASPSSSYNEQFF
size: -
length: 14
J: TRBJ2-1
V: TRBV20-1
D: -

DNA: TGCAGTGCGCGGGACAGGGAATCTGGGGCCAACGTCCTGACTTTC
CDR3: CSARDRESGANVLTF
size: -
length: 15
J: TRBJ2-6
V: TRBV20-1
D: TRBD1

DNA: TGTGCCTGGACAGTCCTAAGCTCTGGAAACACCATATATTTT
CDR3: CAWTVLSSGNTIYF
size: -
length: 14
J: TRBJ1-3
V: TRBV30
D: -

DNA: TGCAGTGCTAGAGACGTCAGGCTATCTAGCACAGATACGCAGTATTTT
CDR3: CSARDVRLSSTDTQYF
size: few
length: 16
J: TRBJ2-3
V: TRBV20-1
D: -

DNA: TGCAGTGCTAGAGAGGGTAGGAGGGGGCAAGGCTACACCTTC
CDR3: CSAREGRRGQGYTF
size: -
length: 14
J: TRBJ1-2
V: TRBV20-1
D: TRBD1

DNA: TGCGCCAGCAGCCGCCGACCTATAGGGGGCGTAGAGACAGATACGCAGTATTTT
CDR3: CASSRRPIGGVETDTQYF
size: few
length: 18
J: TRBJ2-3
V: TRBV5-1
D: TRBD1

DNA: TGTGCCAGCAGCCTTTTCGGACTAGCGGGGGGGTACGAGCAGTACTTC
CDR3: CASSLFGLAGGYEQYF
size: once
length: 16
J: TRBJ2-7
V: TRBV7-9
D: TRBD2

DNA: TGTGCCAGCAGTTCCACTCGATATCGAGATACGCAGTATTTT
CDR3: CASSSTRYRDTQYF
size: -
length: 14
J: TRBJ2-3
V: TRBV6-5
D: -

DNA: TGTGCCAGTAGTATAACGGGGACACATAACTATGGCTACACCTTC
CDR3: CASSITGTHNYGYTF
size: few
length: 15
J: TRBJ1-2
V: TRBV19
D: -

DNA: TGTGCCAGCAGCGTAGAGGTCAGGGAAGAGACCCAGTACTTC
CDR3: CASSVEVREETQYF
size: -
length: 14
J: TRBJ2-5
V: TRBV9
D: -